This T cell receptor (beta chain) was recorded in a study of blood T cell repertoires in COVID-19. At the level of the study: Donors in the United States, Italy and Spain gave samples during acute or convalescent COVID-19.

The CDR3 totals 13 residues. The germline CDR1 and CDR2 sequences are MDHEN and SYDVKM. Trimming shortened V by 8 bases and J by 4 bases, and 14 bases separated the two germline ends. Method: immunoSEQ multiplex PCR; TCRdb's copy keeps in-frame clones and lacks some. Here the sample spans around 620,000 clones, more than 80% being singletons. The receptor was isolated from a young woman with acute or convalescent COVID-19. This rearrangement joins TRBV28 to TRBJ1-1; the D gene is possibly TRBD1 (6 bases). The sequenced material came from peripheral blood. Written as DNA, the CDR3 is TGTGCCAGCGGGGACACAGGGAGCACTGAAGCTTTCTTT. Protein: CASGDTGSTEAFF.